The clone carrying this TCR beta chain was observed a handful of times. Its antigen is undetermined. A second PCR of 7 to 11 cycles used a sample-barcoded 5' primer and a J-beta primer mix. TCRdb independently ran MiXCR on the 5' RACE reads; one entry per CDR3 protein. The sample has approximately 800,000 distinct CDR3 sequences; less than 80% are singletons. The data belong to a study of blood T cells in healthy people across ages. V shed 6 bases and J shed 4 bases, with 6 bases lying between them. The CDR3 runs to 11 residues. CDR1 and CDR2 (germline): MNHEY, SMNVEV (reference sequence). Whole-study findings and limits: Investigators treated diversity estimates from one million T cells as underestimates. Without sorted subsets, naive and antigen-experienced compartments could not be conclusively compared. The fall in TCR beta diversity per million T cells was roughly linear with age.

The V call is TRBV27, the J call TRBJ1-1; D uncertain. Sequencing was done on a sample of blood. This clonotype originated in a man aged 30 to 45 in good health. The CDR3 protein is CASRLGTEAFF. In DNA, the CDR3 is TGTGCCAGCAGGCTGGGCACTGAAGCTTTCTTT.